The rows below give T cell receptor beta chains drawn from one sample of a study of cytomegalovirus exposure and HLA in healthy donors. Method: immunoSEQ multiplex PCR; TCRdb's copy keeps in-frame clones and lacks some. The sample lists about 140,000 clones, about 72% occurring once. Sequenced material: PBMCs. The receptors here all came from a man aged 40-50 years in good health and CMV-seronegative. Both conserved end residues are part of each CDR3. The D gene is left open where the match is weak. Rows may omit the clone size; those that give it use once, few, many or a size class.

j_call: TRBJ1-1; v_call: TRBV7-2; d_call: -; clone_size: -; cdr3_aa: CASSPTGGRTINTEAFF; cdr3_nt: TGTGCCAGCAGCCCAACGGGGGGACGGACGATCAACACTGAAGCTTTCTTT
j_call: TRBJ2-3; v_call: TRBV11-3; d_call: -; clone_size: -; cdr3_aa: CASSPTPSDTQYF; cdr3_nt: TGTGCCAGCAGCCCTACCCCCTCGGATACGCAGTATTTT
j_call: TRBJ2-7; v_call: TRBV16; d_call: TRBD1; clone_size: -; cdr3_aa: CASSQPQTGPGEQYF; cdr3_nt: TGTGCCAGCAGCCAACCACAGACAGGGCCGGGCGAGCAGTACTTC
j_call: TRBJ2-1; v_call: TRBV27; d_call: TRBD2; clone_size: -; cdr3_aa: CASSLWRGNNEQFF; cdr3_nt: TGTGCCAGCAGTTTGTGGCGGGGGAACAATGAGCAGTTCTTC
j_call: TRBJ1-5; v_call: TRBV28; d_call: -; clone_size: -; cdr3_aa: CASSLAADYRPQHF; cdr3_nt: TGTGCCAGCAGTTTGGCGGCGGACTATCGGCCCCAGCATTTT
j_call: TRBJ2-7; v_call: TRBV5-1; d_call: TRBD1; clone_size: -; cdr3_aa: CASSINRGRPYEQYF; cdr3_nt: TGCGCCAGCAGCATAAACAGGGGGCGCCCCTACGAGCAGTACTTC
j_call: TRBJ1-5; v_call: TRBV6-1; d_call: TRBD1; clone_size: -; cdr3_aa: CASSVGRGQGQPQHF; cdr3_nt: TGTGCCAGCAGTGTGGGCAGGGGGCAGGGTCAGCCCCAGCATTTT
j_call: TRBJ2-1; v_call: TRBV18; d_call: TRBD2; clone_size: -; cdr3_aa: CASSPPRGSSYNEQFF; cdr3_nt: TGTGCCAGCTCACCTCCGCGGGGGAGCTCCTACAATGAGCAGTTCTTC
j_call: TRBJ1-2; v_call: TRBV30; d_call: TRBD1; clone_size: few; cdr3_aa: CAWRKDRAFYGYTF; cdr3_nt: TGTGCCTGGAGAAAGGACAGGGCGTTCTATGGCTACACCTTC
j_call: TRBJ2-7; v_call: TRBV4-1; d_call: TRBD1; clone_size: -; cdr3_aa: CASSSADRMTYEQYF; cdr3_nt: TGCGCCAGCAGCTCGGCGGACAGGATGACCTACGAGCAGTACTTC
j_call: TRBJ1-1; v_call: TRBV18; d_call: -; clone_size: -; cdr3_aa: CASSPQDGDEAFF; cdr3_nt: TGTGCCAGCTCCCCTCAAGACGGGGATGAAGCTTTCTTT
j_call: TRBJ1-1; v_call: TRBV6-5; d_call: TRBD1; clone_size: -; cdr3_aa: CASSYSRGRGRPEAFF; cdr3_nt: TGTGCCAGCAGTTACTCGCGAGGCAGGGGGAGGCCTGAAGCTTTCTTT
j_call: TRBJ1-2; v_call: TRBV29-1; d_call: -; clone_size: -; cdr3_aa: CSVVTGYRLYGYTF; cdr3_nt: TGCAGCGTAGTGACAGGATATAGGCTCTATGGCTACACCTTC
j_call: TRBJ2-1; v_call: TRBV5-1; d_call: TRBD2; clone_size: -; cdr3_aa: CASSLNSGRDHEQFF; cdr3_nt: TGCGCCAGCAGCTTAAATAGCGGGAGGGATCATGAGCAGTTCTTC
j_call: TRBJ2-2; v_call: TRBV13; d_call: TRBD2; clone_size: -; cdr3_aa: CASTSGASTGELFF; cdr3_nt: TGTGCCAGTACTAGCGGCGCTAGCACCGGGGAGCTGTTTTTT
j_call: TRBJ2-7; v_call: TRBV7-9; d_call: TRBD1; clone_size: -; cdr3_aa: CASSPQTGGDYEQYF; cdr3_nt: TGTGCCAGCAGCCCTCAGACAGGGGGGGACTACGAGCAGTACTTC
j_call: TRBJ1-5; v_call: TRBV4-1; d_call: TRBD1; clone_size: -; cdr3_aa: CASDWTGEGNQPQHF; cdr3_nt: TGCGCCAGCGACTGGACAGGCGAGGGCAATCAGCCCCAGCATTTT
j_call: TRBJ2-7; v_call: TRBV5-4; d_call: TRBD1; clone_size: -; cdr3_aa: CASSFGTGAYEQYF; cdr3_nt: TGTGCCAGCAGCTTCGGGACAGGGGCTTACGAGCAGTACTTC
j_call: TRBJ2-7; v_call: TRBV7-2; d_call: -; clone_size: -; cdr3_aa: CASSLRTAPYEQYF; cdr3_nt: TGTGCCAGCAGCCTCAGGACTGCCCCCTACGAGCAGTACTTC
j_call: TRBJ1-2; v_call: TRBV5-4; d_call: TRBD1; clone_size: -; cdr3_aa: CASSSRDRPYGYPF; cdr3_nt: TGTGCCAGCAGCTCCCGGGACAGACCTTATGGCTACCCCTTC
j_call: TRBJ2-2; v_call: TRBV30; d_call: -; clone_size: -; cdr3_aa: CAWSRWGGNTGELFF; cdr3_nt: TGTGCCTGGAGTAGGTGGGGAGGGAACACCGGGGAGCTGTTTTTT
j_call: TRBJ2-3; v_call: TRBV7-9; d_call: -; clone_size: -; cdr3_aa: CASRSGSFPDTQYF; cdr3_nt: TGTGCCAGCAGGTCTGGGAGTTTTCCAGATACGCAGTATTTT
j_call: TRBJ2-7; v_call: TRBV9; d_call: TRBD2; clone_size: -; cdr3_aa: CASSPRRSGISYEQYF; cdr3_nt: TGTGCCAGCAGCCCGCGAAGGAGCGGGATATCCTACGAGCAGTACTTC
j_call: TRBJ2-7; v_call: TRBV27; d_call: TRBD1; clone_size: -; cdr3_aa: CASSTRTGMDYEQYF; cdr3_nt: TGTGCCAGCAGTACCCGGACAGGGATGGACTACGAGCAGTACTTC
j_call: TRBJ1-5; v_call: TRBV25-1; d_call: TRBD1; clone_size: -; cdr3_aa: CAPGGREQPQHF; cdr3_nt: TGTGCCCCAGGGGGGCGAGAACAGCCCCAGCATTTT
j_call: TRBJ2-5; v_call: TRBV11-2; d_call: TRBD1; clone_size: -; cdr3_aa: CASSPSRGQGAETQYF; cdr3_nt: TGTGCCAGCAGCCCAAGCCGCGGACAGGGGGCAGAGACCCAGTACTTC
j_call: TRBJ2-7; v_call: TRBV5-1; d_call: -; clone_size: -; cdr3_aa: CASSLDGQGLEQYF; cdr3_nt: TGCGCCAGCAGCTTGGATGGGCAGGGTTTAGAGCAGTACTTC
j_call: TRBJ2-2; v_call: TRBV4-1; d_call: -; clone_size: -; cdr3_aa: CASSQLRADSNTGELFF; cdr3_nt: TGCGCCAGCAGCCAACTCAGAGCGGACTCGAACACCGGGGAGCTGTTTTTT
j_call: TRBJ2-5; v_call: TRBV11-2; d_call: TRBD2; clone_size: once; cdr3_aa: CASRLSGLALETQYF; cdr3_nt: TGTGCCAGCAGGTTATCGGGACTAGCGTTAGAGACCCAGTACTTC
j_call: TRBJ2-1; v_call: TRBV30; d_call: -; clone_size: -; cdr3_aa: CAWSVSRSSYNEQFF; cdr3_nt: TGTGCCTGGAGTGTATCCAGAAGCTCCTACAATGAGCAGTTCTTC
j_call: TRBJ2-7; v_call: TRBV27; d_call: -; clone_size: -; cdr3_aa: CASSLRDNSYEQYF; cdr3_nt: TGTGCCAGCAGTTTAAGGGACAACTCCTACGAGCAGTACTTC
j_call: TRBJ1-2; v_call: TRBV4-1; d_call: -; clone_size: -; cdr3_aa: CASSPRGVGARGYTF; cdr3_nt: TGCGCCAGCAGCCCCCGGGGGGTGGGGGCGAGAGGCTACACCTTC
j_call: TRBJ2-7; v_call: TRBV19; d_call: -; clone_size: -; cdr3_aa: CASSIRESHYEQYF; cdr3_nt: TGTGCCAGTAGTATCCGGGAGTCCCACTACGAGCAGTACTTC
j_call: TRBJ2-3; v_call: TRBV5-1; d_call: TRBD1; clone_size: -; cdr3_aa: CASKTGTGSDTQYF; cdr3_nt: TGCGCCAGCAAGACCGGGACAGGGTCAGATACGCAGTATTTT
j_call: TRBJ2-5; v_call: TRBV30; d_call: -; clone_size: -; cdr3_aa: CAWSRIPPLAPQETQYF; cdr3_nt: TGTGCCTGGAGTCGAATCCCTCCCCTAGCGCCCCAAGAGACCCAGTACTTC
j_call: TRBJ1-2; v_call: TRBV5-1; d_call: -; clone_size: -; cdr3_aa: CASSSGQNYGYTF; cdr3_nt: TGCGCCAGCAGCTCTGGACAGAACTATGGCTACACCTTC
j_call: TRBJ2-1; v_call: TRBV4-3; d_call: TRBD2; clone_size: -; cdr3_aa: CASSHSLAGVNEQFF; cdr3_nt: TGCGCCAGCAGCCATTCTCTAGCGGGAGTCAATGAGCAGTTCTTC
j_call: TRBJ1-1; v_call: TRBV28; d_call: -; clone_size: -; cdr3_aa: CASSPYLGTLTEAFF; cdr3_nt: TGTGCCAGCAGCCCATACCTCGGGACACTCACTGAAGCTTTCTTT
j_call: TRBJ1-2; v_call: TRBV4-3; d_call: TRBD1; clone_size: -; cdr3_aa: CASSQDWVHDRGIYGYTF; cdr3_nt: TGCGCCAGCAGCCAAGATTGGGTCCACGACAGGGGGATATATGGCTACACCTTC
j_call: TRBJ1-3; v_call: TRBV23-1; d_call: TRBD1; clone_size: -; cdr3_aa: CASSAGTAPTSTGNTIYF; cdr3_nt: TGCGCCAGCAGCGCCGGGACAGCTCCGACGTCTACTGGAAACACCATATATTTT
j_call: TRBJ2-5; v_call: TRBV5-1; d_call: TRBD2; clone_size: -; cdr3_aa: CASSFSGGGETQYF; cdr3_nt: TGCGCCAGCAGCTTCAGCGGGGGAGGGGAGACCCAGTACTTC